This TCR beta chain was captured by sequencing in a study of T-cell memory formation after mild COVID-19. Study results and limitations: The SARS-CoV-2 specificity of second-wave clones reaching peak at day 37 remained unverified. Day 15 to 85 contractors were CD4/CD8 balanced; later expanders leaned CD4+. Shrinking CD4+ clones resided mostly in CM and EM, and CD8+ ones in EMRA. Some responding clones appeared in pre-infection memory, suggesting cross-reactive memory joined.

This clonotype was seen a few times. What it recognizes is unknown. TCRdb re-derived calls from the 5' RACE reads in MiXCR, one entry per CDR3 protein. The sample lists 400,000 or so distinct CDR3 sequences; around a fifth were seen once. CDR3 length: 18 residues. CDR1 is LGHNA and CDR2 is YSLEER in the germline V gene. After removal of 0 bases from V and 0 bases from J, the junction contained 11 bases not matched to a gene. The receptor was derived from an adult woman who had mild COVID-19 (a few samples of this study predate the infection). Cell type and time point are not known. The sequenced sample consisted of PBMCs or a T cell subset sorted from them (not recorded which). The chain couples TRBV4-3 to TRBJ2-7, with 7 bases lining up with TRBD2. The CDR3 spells CASSQDPSASGNSYEQYF. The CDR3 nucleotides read TGCGCCAGCAGCCAAGACCCCTCCGCCAGCGGGAACTCCTACGAGCAGTACTTC.